The next 3 T cell receptor beta chains were all read from a single sample in a study of molecular identifiers for immune sequencing clone quantification. TCRdb independently ran MiXCR on the PCR reads; one entry per CDR3 protein. The sample lists some 680,000 distinct CDR3 sequences; around 25% were seen once. Sample: naive CD8+ T cells from blood, with Jurkat cell RNA spiked in. The subset is: FACS-sorted CD8+CD4-CCR7+CD45RA+ naive T cells. The receptor set was obtained from a human donor in good health. Some libraries in this study had Jurkat cell RNA spiked in.

Note on this clonotype: Since no conserved phenylalanine or tryptophan closes the CDR3, a read error is the likely cause. The chain links TRBV27 to TRBJ2-7; 12 bases fit TRBD2. Trimming took 3 bases from V and 3 from J; bases not matched to a gene: 9. Germline assignment: CDR1 MNHEY and CDR2 SMNVEV (reference sequence). The CDR3 spans 17 residues. CDR3 nucleotide sequence: TGTGCCAGCAGTTTCCTCACTCGGACTAGCGGGGTCTACGAGCAGTACTCC. Its translation: CASSFLTRTSGVYEQYS.

Notes on this clonotype: A single base separates this from a much larger clone, so it may be a read error. The chain carries TRBV28 and TRBJ1-5; D gene uncertain. Germline V gives CDR1 MDHEN, CDR2 SYDVKM. The CDR3 spans 15 residues. The CDR3 sequence is CTSRRMMNPLEPQHF. The CDR3 DNA follows: TGTACCAGCAGGAGGATGATGAACCCCTTGGAGCCCCAGCATTTT.

This clonotype was observed a handful of times. The genes are TRBV3-1 and TRBJ2-2, with 12 bases lining up with TRBD2. Per the germline V gene, CDR1 is LGHDT and CDR2 is YNNKEL (reference sequence). There are 16 residues in the CDR3. V was clipped by 1 base and J by 4 bases; unmatched bases: 1. In DNA, the CDR3 is TGTGCCAGCAGCCAAGGACTAGCGGGGGCCACCGGGGAGCTGTTTTTT. Its protein is CASSQGLAGATGELFF. Supplemented by reference TRBV3-1 and TRBJ2-2, the full variable domain reads DTAVSQTPKYLVTQMGNDKSIKCEQNLGHDTMYWYKQDSKKFLKIMFSYNNKELIINETVPNRFSPKSPDKAHLNLHINSLELGDSAVYFCASSQGLAGATGELFFGEGSRLTVL.